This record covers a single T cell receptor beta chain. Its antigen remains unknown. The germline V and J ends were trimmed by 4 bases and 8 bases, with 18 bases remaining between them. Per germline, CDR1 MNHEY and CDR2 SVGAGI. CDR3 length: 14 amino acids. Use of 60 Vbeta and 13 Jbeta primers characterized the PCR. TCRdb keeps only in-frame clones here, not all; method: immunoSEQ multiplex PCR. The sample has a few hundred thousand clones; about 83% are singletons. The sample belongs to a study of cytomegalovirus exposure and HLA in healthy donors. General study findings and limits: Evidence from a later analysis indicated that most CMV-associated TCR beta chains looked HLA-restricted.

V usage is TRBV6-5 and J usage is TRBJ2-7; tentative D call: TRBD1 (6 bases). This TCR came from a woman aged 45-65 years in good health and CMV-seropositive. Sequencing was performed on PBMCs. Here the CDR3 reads CASSSNRVIHQQYF. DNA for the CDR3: TGTGCCAGCAGTTCAAACAGGGTAATCCACCAGCAGTACTTC.